Below, 23 T cell receptor beta chains from the same sample are listed, as sequenced in a study of blood T cell repertoires in COVID-19. Some clones are missing from TCRdb's copy, which holds only in-frame ones; the method was immunoSEQ multiplex PCR. The table lists over 150,000 clones, around 83% of them singletons. Sequencing used peripheral blood. Receptor source: a middle-aged man with acute or convalescent COVID-19.

This rearrangement joins TRBV11-2 to TRBJ1-3; maybe TRBD1 (6 bases). The germline V and J ends were trimmed by 1 base and 7 bases, with 17 bases remaining between them. CDR1 is SGHAT, CDR2 FQNNGV, per germline. This CDR3 region has 16 residues. The CDR3 sequence: CASSLARRGAANTIYF. CDR3 DNA sequence: TGTGCCAGCAGCTTAGCCCGGCGGGGGGCTGCTAACACCATATATTTT.

The V gene is TRBV3-1 (or the pseudogene TRBV3-2), the J gene TRBJ1-6; D possibly corresponds to TRBD1 (5 bases). Germline CDR1 reads LGHDT; CDR2 reads YNNKEL (reference sequence). V shed 7 bases and J shed 6 bases, with 13 bases lying between them. This CDR3 has 14 residues. CDR3 nucleotides: TGTGCCAGCACAGCCGGGGGTCGTAATTCACCCCTCCACTTT. It codes for CASTAGGRNSPLHF.

The chain is built from TRBV10-1 and TRBJ1-1, with D unclear. V lost 4 bases, J lost 3 bases, and 12 bases lay in between. Germline CDR1 is WNHNN and CDR2 is SYGVQD (reference sequence). CDR3 length equals 14 residues. The CDR3 DNA follows: TGCGCCAGCAGTGCCGCAGAAGTCGACACTGAAGCTTTCTTT. Protein sequence: CASSAAEVDTEAFF.

The chain couples TRBV5-5 to TRBJ2-7; weak D call: TRBD1 (6 bases). V was trimmed by 0 bases and J by 6 bases, leaving 10 bases between them. This CDR3 has 13 amino acids. Germline V gene lookup returns CDR1 SGHKS and CDR2 YYEKEE (reference sequence). The CDR3 spells CASSLDRVSEQYF. CDR3 DNA: TGTGCCAGCAGCTTGGACAGGGTCAGCGAGCAGTACTTC.

In its sample, this clone was seen once. The chain recombines TRBV11-3 with TRBJ2-5; D gene uncertain. V dropped 5 bases and J dropped 4 bases, with 8 bases sitting between them. Germline V gene sequence: CDR1 SGHNT, CDR2 YENEEA. CDR3 length: 12 amino acids. CDR3 nucleotide sequence: TGTGCCAGCAGCCGCGGTTTAGAGACCCAGTACTTC. Translated, it gives CASSRGLETQYF.

The chain links TRBV30 to TRBJ1-6; no clear D gene. Germline V gene lookup returns CDR1 GTSNPN and CDR2 SVGIG (reference sequence). This CDR3 is 14 amino acids long. The ends were cut back, 1 base at V and 10 bases at J, with 14 bases in the middle. CDR3 sequence reads: CAWSESPGRSPLHF. CDR3 in DNA: TGTGCCTGGAGTGAAAGCCCGGGGAGATCACCCCTCCACTTT.

The chain links TRBV7-8 to TRBJ1-5; D may be TRBD1 (6 bases). Trimming removed 1 base at V and 1 base at J, with 11 bases between. The CDR3 runs 16 residues. The germline CDR1 and CDR2 sequences are SGHVS and FQNEAQ. In DNA form, the CDR3 reads TGTGCCAGCAGCTTAGTAGGGACACAAAGCAATCAGCCCCAGCATTTT. Translating it yields CASSLVGTQSNQPQHF.

The V gene is TRBV6-6, the J gene TRBJ2-2, with 7 bases lining up with TRBD2. V gave up 5 bases and J gave up 4 bases; unmatched junction bases: 16. The CDR3 covers 18 residues. Per the germline V gene, CDR1 is MNHNY and CDR2 is SVGAGI (reference sequence). This chain's CDR3 is CASSPAPGAGSSTGELFF. In DNA, the CDR3 is TGTGCCAGCAGTCCCGCCCCGGGAGCGGGGAGCTCCACCGGGGAGCTGTTTTTT.

This clone was detected only a few times. This rearrangement joins TRBV30 to TRBJ2-2, with 16 bases that match TRBD2. With 0 bases clipped from V and 3 bases from J, the junction kept 10 bases outside the gene matches. This CDR3 is built from 20 residues. Germline CDR1 is GTSNPN and CDR2 is SVGIG (reference sequence). Here the CDR3 reads CAWSVPPGLAGGLDTGELFF. CDR3 bases: TGTGCCTGGAGTGTTCCTCCGGGACTAGCGGGGGGGCTGGACACCGGGGAGCTGTTTTTT. The complete variable domain, with remaining parts taken from reference TRBV30 and TRBJ2-2, reads SQTIHQWPATLVQPVGSPLSLECTVEGTSNPNLYWYRQAAGRGLQLLFYSVGIGQISSEVPQNLSASRPQDRQFILSSKKLLLSDSGFYLCAWSVPPGLAGGLDTGELFFGEGSRLTVL.

The J gene is TRBJ1-2, the V gene TRBV4-2; 9 bases match TRBD1. The V gene end was trimmed by 4 bases and the J gene end by 4 bases; junction bases not matched to a gene: 7. The CDR3 spans 15 residues. Germline V gives CDR1 LGHNA, CDR2 YNFKEQ. CDR3 sequence (DNA): TGTGCCAGCAGCCTCCCTACAGGGGGCAGCTATGGCTACACCTTC. Protein product: CASSLPTGGSYGYTF.

The chain combines TRBV6-5 with TRBJ1-1; D is perhaps TRBD1 (6 bases). Trimming removed 7 bases from V and 6 bases from J, with 9 bases in between. The CDR3 contains 11 residues. The germline V gene has CDR1 MNHEY and CDR2 SVGAGI. The CDR3 sequence is CASMRGPEAFF. The CDR3 DNA is TGTGCCAGCATGCGGGGGCCTGAAGCTTTCTTT.

The CDR3 sequence is CASSPGGHYNEQFF. The CDR3 nucleotides are TGTGCCAGCAGCCCTGGGGGACACTACAATGAGCAGTTCTTC. The chain couples TRBV5-8 to TRBJ2-1; possible D gene TRBD1, 6 bases. Germline assignment: CDR1 SGHTS and CDR2 YDEGEE. This CDR3 region has 14 residues. The germline V and J ends were trimmed by 4 bases and 3 bases, with 11 bases remaining between them.

The rearrangement links TRBV28 to TRBJ1-5; weak D call: TRBD1 (5 bases). There are 12 residues in the CDR3. V was clipped by 7 bases and J by 1 base, with 5 bases between them. CDR1 MDHEN and CDR2 SYDVKM come from the germline V gene. The CDR3 DNA sequence: TGTGCCAGCACAGGGAGCAATCAGCCCCAGCATTTT. Its protein is CASTGSNQPQHF.

The chain recombines TRBV27 with TRBJ1-3, with TRBD1 identical over 7 bases. CDR1 is MNHEY, CDR2 SMNVEV, per germline (reference sequence). Losses at the gene ends were 5 bases for V and 3 bases for J; bases not matched to a gene: 7. CDR3 length equals 15 residues. The CDR3 coding sequence is TGTGCCAGCAGTAAAAACAGGGGAGGTGGAAACACCATATATTTT. Its protein product is CASSKNRGGGNTIYF.

This sequence joins TRBV9 and TRBJ1-3; a weak D match, TRBD1 (5 bases). Trimming pared 2 bases from V and 0 bases from J, leaving 9 bases between. CDR1 is SGDLS and CDR2 is YYNGEE in the germline V gene. The CDR3 length is 15 residues. The CDR3 region has the DNA TGTGCCAGCAGCGTCGACAGTTACTCTGGAAACACCATATATTTT. Amino acid sequence: CASSVDSYSGNTIYF.

The V gene is TRBV28, the J gene TRBJ1-5; D is possibly TRBD1 (5 bases). In germline, CDR1 is MDHEN, CDR2 SYDVKM. Trimming left V 3 bases short and J 4 bases short, with 16 bases between. The CDR3 consists of 16 residues. The CDR3 bases are TGTGCCAGCAGTTTGGAATCATCAGGGAAGAATCAGCCCCAGCATTTT. Its translation: CASSLESSGKNQPQHF.

This clone showed up just once. CDR3 sequence reads: CASRSLVGDTGELFF. In DNA, the CDR3 is TGTGCCAGCAGGTCACTAGTTGGGGACACCGGGGAGCTGTTTTTT. The chain recombines TRBV7-3 with TRBJ2-2, with D perhaps TRBD2 (5 bases). V was clipped by 6 bases and J by 3 bases, with 14 bases between them. CDR1 is SGHTA, CDR2 FQGTGA, per germline. This CDR3 contains 15 residues.

V usage is TRBV3-1 (or the pseudogene TRBV3-2) and J usage is TRBJ1-1, with 7 bases lining up with TRBD1. Germline V gene sequence: CDR1 LGHDT, CDR2 YNNKEL (reference sequence). V lost 6 bases, J lost 0 bases, and 13 bases stayed unmatched. The CDR3 covers 17 residues. CDR3 loop: CASRLDRVPVMNTEAFF. The DNA of the CDR3 is TGTGCCAGCAGACTTGACAGGGTCCCCGTAATGAACACTGAAGCTTTCTTT.

This chain links TRBV2 with TRBJ1-1; D remains unclear. With 4 bases removed from V and 11 bases from J, the gap between germline ends came to 20 bases. The CDR3 contains 14 residues. Germline V gene data show CDR1 as SNHLY and CDR2 as FYNNEI. The CDR3 DNA follows: TGTGCCAGCAGTGCCAAGGTTGGATCGGGGAAGGCTTTCTTT. It specifies CASSAKVGSGKAFF.

This clone occurred once. This chain connects TRBV4-1 to TRBJ2-2; 11 bases match TRBD1. This CDR3 is 16 amino acids long. Germline-derived CDR1 and CDR2 are MGHRA and YSYEKL. V dropped 4 bases and J dropped 0; count of bases not matched to a gene: 1. The CDR3 loop is CASSLGQGANTGELFF. DNA for the CDR3: TGCGCCAGCAGCCTGGGACAGGGGGCGAACACCGGGGAGCTGTTTTTT.

This chain links TRBV6-5 with TRBJ1-2; TRBD1 aligns across 12 bases. Unmatched junction bases numbered 14, after V lost 10 bases and J lost 8 bases. Germline V CDR1 and CDR2: MNHEY, SVGAGI. There are 15 residues in the CDR3. The CDR3 DNA sequence: TGTGCCACCCCCGAAGTGGGACAGGGGGCGGAAGGCTACACCTTC. Its translation is CATPEVGQGAEGYTF.

This chain links TRBV12-3 or TRBV12-4 with TRBJ1-6; the D is unclear. V dropped 6 bases and J dropped 7 bases, with 7 bases sitting between them. The CDR3 is 12 amino acids. CDR3 residues: CASRTRNSPLHF. CDR3 coding DNA: TGTGCCAGCAGGACTAGAAATTCACCCCTCCACTTT.

The J gene is TRBJ1-5, the V gene TRBV5-1; no reliable D call. V was pared by 0 bases and J by 4 bases, with 5 bases between. CDR1 and CDR2 (germline): SGHRS, YFSETQ. There are 13 residues in the CDR3. The DNA for the CDR3 is TGCGCCAGCAGCTTGGGCAGGAATCAGCCCCAGCATTTT. As protein: CASSLGRNQPQHF. The variable domain in full, completed from reference TRBV5-1 and TRBJ1-5, reads KAGVTQTPRYLIKTRGQQVTLSCSPISGHRSVSWYQQTPGQGLQFLFEYFSETQRNKGNFPGRFSGRQFSNSRSEMNVSTLELGDSALYLCASSLGRNQPQHFGDGTRLSIL.